A selection of T cell receptor beta chains follows, all from one sample in a study of blood T cell repertoires in COVID-19. The repertoire was sequenced with immunoSEQ multiplex PCR; TCRdb's copy has only in-frame clones and lacks some. The sample yields a few hundred thousand clones, about nine tenths seen once. Specimen: peripheral blood. Every receptor here comes from a man aged 50 to 59 with acute or convalescent COVID-19. CDR3s include the opening cysteine and the closing phenylalanine or tryptophan. The D gene is left open where the match is weak. Expanded clones get a size class; other rows say once, few or many, or leave the size out.

-	TRBV5-4	TRBJ1-2	-	TGTGCCAGCAGTCTTACAGCTAACTATGGCTACACCTTC	CASSLTANYGYTF
once	TRBV27	TRBJ1-2	TRBD1	TGTGCCAGCAGTTTATTAGGACAGGGGGGATATGGCTACACCTTC	CASSLLGQGGYGYTF
-	TRBV18	TRBJ1-1	-	TGTGCCAGCTCACCACCCGGGGGGCTAGTGAACACTGAAGCTTTCTTT	CASSPPGGLVNTEAFF
-	TRBV2	TRBJ2-5	TRBD2	TGTGCCACCGGACTAGCCGAAGAGACCCAGTACTTC	CATGLAEETQYF
-	TRBV5-1	TRBJ1-1	TRBD1	TGCGCCAGCAGCTTACCCGACAGGGGGCGCGGAAGGACTGAAGCTTTCTTT	CASSLPDRGRGRTEAFF
-	TRBV7-9	TRBJ1-2	TRBD1	TGTGCCAGCAGCTTAGGCGGGACAGGGTATGATGGCTACACCTTC	CASSLGGTGYDGYTF
few	TRBV5-1	TRBJ1-2	TRBD1	TGCGCCAGCAGCTCGAAGGGACAGGGCGACTATGGCTACACCTTC	CASSSKGQGDYGYTF
-	TRBV3-1/TRBV3-2	TRBJ2-1	-	TGTGCCAGCAGCCCGGGACTGACGCTATACAATGAGCAGTTCTTC	CASSPGLTLYNEQFF
-	TRBV2	TRBJ2-1	TRBD2	TGTGCCAGCAGGCGGGGGGCCTTGCTCTACAATGAGCAGTTCTTC	CASRRGALLYNEQFF
-	TRBV19	TRBJ2-7	-	TGTGCCAGTAGTATAGGGGGAGAGGGCTACGAGCAGTACTTC	CASSIGGEGYEQYF
-	TRBV25-1	TRBJ1-1	-	TGTGCCAGCGTCGAGGAGGGCCGAGTGAACACTGAAGCTTTCTTT	CASVEEGRVNTEAFF
-	TRBV15	TRBJ2-6	TRBD1	TGTGCCACCAGCCTGGACAGGCATGGGGCCAACGTCCTGACTTTC	CATSLDRHGANVLTF
once	TRBV5-1	TRBJ2-3	-	TGCGCCAGCAGCACCGGACTCTACACAGATACGCAGTATTTT	CASSTGLYTDTQYF
-	TRBV27	TRBJ2-1	TRBD2	TGTGCCAGCGGTAACGAGCGGGGGGCAAATGAGCAGTTCTTC	CASGNERGANEQFF
-	TRBV7-2	TRBJ1-3	-	TGTGCCAGCAGCACCTACTCAAACACCATATATTTT	CASSTYSNTIYF